This T cell receptor (beta chain) was identified during a study of CD8 T cells in Susac syndrome. With random hexamers, reverse transcription was performed on about 0.5 to 1 ug of RNA. In TCRdb, the immunoSEQ multiplex PCR reads were re-called with MiXCR into one record per CDR3 protein. The data show about 180,000 distinct CDR3 sequences, with 94% seen just once and 0.12% held by the top ten. This CDR3 spans 15 amino acids. Per the germline V gene, CDR1 is SNHLY and CDR2 is FYNNEI. Trimming took off 0 bases at V and 3 bases at J, with 8 bases between the two ends. The sequencing sample was made of CD4+ T cells from PBMCs. The TCR sequence derives from a human donor with Susac syndrome. The gene calls are TRBV2 and TRBJ2-2; D not resolved. The CDR3 loop is CASSEAFGYTGELFF. The DNA of the CDR3 is TGTGCCAGCAGTGAAGCGTTCGGTTACACCGGGGAGCTGTTTTTT.